The clone carrying this T cell receptor (beta chain) has a count of ten or more. The data were obtained in a study of T cells after yellow fever vaccination. Trimming took 6 bases from V and 5 from J, leaving 14 bases between them. There are 14 residues in the CDR3. Per germline, CDR1 MNHEY and CDR2 SVGAGI. TCRdb re-called the 5' RACE reads with MiXCR, one entry per CDR3 protein. In the table there are about 30,000 distinct CDR3 sequences, over 5% of which are singletons. The source is a man aged 25 to 45 who received the YFV17D yellow fever vaccine. The chain links TRBV6-5 to TRBJ1-5; D possibly corresponds to TRBD1 (5 bases). This specimen was PBMCs, either bulk or a sorted T-cell subset (CD4+, CD8+, memory, or dextramer-sorted; not recorded which), taken on the day of the yellow fever booster vaccination. CDR3 sequence (DNA): TGTGCCAGCAGCTCGACAGCGAGGCATCAGCCCCAGCATTTT. Its translation is CASSSTARHQPQHF.